The sequence of this TCR beta chain was determined in a study of PD-1 blockade in classical Hodgkin lymphoma. As for the study in general: Nivolumab was given intravenously to patients at 3 mg/kg every 2 weeks.

Clones were sequenced by immunoSEQ multiplex PCR, and TCRdb holds only the in-frame ones, with some missing. Of tens of thousands of clones in the sample, approximately 91% were seen once. In regard to this clone: What it binds is unknown.

After autologous stem cell transplantation all patients relapsed, and prior brentuximab vedotin exposure differed between cohorts. Overall study findings and caveats: Before treatment, TCR diversity in newly diagnosed patients was reportedly lower than in healthy donors. CD4+ but not CD8+ TCR diversity rose significantly by C4D1. It was among complete responders that baseline diversity resembled that of newly diagnosed patients.

The CDR3 sequence is 14 residues long. Unmatched junction bases numbered 12, after V lost 4 bases and J lost 9 bases. CDR1 and CDR2 (germline): SQVTM, ANQGSEA. This clonotype originated in a human donor with classical Hodgkin lymphoma. The chain has TRBV29-1 and TRBJ2-1; 7 positions agree with TRBD1. The specimen comprised peripheral blood mononuclear cells (PBMCs), sampled at baseline. DNA for the CDR3: TGCAGCGTTGTAGAGACAGGGTCTTGGGGTGAGCAGTTCTTC. This sequence encodes CSVVETGSWGEQFF.